These 26 T cell receptor beta chains came from one sample sequenced in a study of blood T cell repertoires in COVID-19. Here immunoSEQ multiplex PCR was the method, and the copy in TCRdb shows in-frame clones only, minus some. The profile shows a few hundred thousand clones, roughly 85% of them singletons. Source material: peripheral blood. These TCRs come from a man in his sixties who had recovered from COVID-19.

The chain combines TRBV4-2 with TRBJ2-5; D possibly corresponds to TRBD2 (6 bases). V lost 5 bases and J lost 1, with 14 bases in between. CDR3 length: 15 residues. Germline CDR1 and CDR2: LGHNA and YNFKEQ. CDR3 in DNA: TGTGCCAGCAGCGCCCTTAGCGGATCCCAAGAGACCCAGTACTTC. Amino acids: CASSALSGSQETQYF.

The rearrangement joins TRBV2 to TRBJ2-7, with no clear D. Trimming left V 6 bases short and J 6 bases short, with 9 bases between. The CDR3 covers 11 residues. CDR1 and CDR2 from the germline V gene are SNHLY and FYNNEI. CDR3 nucleotide sequence: TGTGCCAGCAGCCGGGTCGGCGAGCAGTACTTC. It yields the protein CASSRVGEQYF. The variable domain in full, completed from reference TRBV2 and TRBJ2-7, reads EPEVTQTPSHQVTQMGQEVILRCVPISNHLYFYWYRQILGQKVEFLVSFYNNEISEKSEIFDDQFSVERPDGSNFTLKIRSTKLEDSAMYFCASSRVGEQYFGPGTRLTVT.

CDR3 nucleotides: TGTGCCAGCAGCTCCCGGGACTCAAGTAACAATGAGCAGTTCTTC. This encodes CASSSRDSSNNEQFF. V and J are TRBV7-9 and TRBJ2-1; maybe TRBD2 (6 bases). In germline, CDR1 is SEHNR, CDR2 FQNEAQ (reference sequence). Trimming took off 4 bases at V and 5 bases at J, with 15 bases between the two ends. The CDR3 extends over 15 amino acids.

Note on this clone: Other DNA sequences in this specimen translate into the identical CDR3. V gene TRBV5-1 combines with J gene TRBJ1-2, with TRBD1 matching over 9 bases. The germline V gene encodes CDR1 SGHRS and CDR2 YFSETQ. Trimming cost V 4 bases and J 8 bases; bases outside gene matches: 6. The length of the CDR3 is 13 residues. CDR3 nucleotides: TGCGCCAGCAGCAGCGACAGGGGGTACGGCTACACCTTC. Translation gives CASSSDRGYGYTF.

The J gene is TRBJ2-3, the V gene TRBV24-1, with D uncertain. V was pared by 8 bases and J by 4 bases, with 6 bases between. The CDR3 runs 11 residues. The germline gives CDR1 KGHDR, CDR2 SFDVKD. The CDR3 sequence: CATIVADTQYF. CDR3 nucleotides: TGTGCCACCATAGTGGCAGATACGCAGTATTTT.

The rearrangement joins TRBV19 to TRBJ1-5; D remains ambiguous. Germline CDR1 reads LNHDA; CDR2 reads SQIVND (reference sequence). The ends were cut back, 3 bases at V and 1 base at J, with 13 bases in the middle. This CDR3 spans 16 amino acids. In DNA form, the CDR3 reads TGTGCCAGTAGTATGGGTCGGAGGGTAAGCAATCAGCCCCAGCATTTT. Protein sequence: CASSMGRRVSNQPQHF.

This chain joins TRBV5-4 and TRBJ2-3; maybe TRBD2 (5 bases). Germline CDR1 reads SGHNT; CDR2 reads YYREEE (reference sequence). Trimming cost V 5 bases and J 2 bases, with 15 bases left between them. The CDR3 runs 15 residues. Here the CDR3 DNA reads TGTGCCAGCAGGGTATTGGCTAGCCCCACAGATACGCAGTATTTT. Protein sequence: CASRVLASPTDTQYF.

The V and J genes are TRBV28 and TRBJ1-2, with a weak D call TRBD1 (5 bases). Germline values: CDR1 MDHEN, CDR2 SYDVKM. The CDR3 totals 14 residues. V dropped 3 bases and J dropped 8 bases, with 16 bases sitting between them. The DNA for the CDR3 is TGTGCCAGCAGTTTCGACAGCGTTCTATACGGCTACACCTTC. Amino acid sequence: CASSFDSVLYGYTF.

This clone occurred a few times. The chain carries TRBV12-3 or TRBV12-4 and TRBJ1-4; tentative D call: TRBD1 (6 bases). The CDR3 totals 13 residues. Trimming pared 5 bases from V and 8 bases from J, leaving 12 bases between. CDR3 bases: TGTGCCAGCAGTAGATCCGGGACAGAAAAACTGTTTTTT. This gives the protein CASSRSGTEKLFF.

The rearrangement uses TRBV6-1 and TRBJ1-4; D gene ambiguous. The CDR3 has 15 residues. Looked up from germline, CDR1 is MNHNS and CDR2 is SASEGT. Trimming shortened V by 2 bases and J by 2 bases, and 9 bases separated the two germline ends. The CDR3: CASSEYGLTNEKLFF. The CDR3 DNA sequence: TGTGCCAGCAGTGAATATGGGCTTACTAATGAAAAACTGTTTTTT.

This clone was counted at least ten times. The same CDR3 also results from other DNA sequences found in this sample. The V and J genes are TRBV29-1 and TRBJ2-7; D is unclear. This CDR3 is built from 11 residues. CDR1 SQVTM and CDR2 ANQGSEA come from the germline V gene. V lost 2 bases to trimming and J lost 3 bases, with 5 bases between them. CDR3 amino acids: CSVESGYEQYF. CDR3 sequence (DNA): TGCAGCGTTGAATCGGGCTACGAGCAGTACTTC.

The rearrangement joins TRBV6-5 to TRBJ1-5; 12 nucleotides match TRBD1. This CDR3 contains 15 residues. V trimming: 5 bases; J trimming: 3 bases; junction bases outside the gene matches: 2. Germline lookup yields CDR1 MNHEY and CDR2 SVGAGI. The CDR3 sequence is CASSRDRGPNQPQHF. The CDR3 DNA reads TGTGCCAGCAGTAGGGACAGGGGGCCCAATCAGCCCCAGCATTTT.

The gene calls are TRBV11-2 and TRBJ2-3; 7 nucleotides line up with TRBD2. This CDR3 region has 15 residues. Germline V gene lookup returns CDR1 SGHAT and CDR2 FQNNGV. Trimming removed 4 bases from V and 4 bases from J; junction bases left unmatched: 8. The CDR3 DNA reads TGTGCCAGCAGCTCCTTGGCGGGGGATTCAGATACGCAGTATTTT. Amino acid sequence: CASSSLAGDSDTQYF.

The genes are TRBV11-2 and TRBJ1-4; weak D call: TRBD1 (6 bases). This CDR3 is built from 13 residues. The V gene's germline CDR1 is SGHAT and CDR2 FQNNGV. Trimming took 5 bases from V and 8 from J, leaving 12 bases between them. In nucleotides, the CDR3 is TGTGCCAGCAGCCCAGGGGTATGGGAAAAACTGTTTTTT. It yields the protein CASSPGVWEKLFF.

As for this clone: At one end, the junction sequence differs from germline, possibly due to a read error. The chain is built from TRBV14 and TRBJ2-7; 11 bases fit TRBD1. CDR1 SGHDN and CDR2 FVKESK come from the germline V gene. The CDR3 is made up of 13 amino acids. This CDR3 is CASSFTHGTGGSF. The CDR3 coding sequence is TGTGCCAGCAGCTTCACCCACGGGACAGGGGGTTCCTTC.

The chain employs TRBV5-1 and TRBJ2-6, with D tentatively TRBD1 (5 bases). Germline loops: CDR1 SGHRS, CDR2 YFSETQ. Between the trimmed V and J ends, which lost 3 bases and 4 bases, there was a span of 14 bases. The CDR3 spans 16 residues. CDR3 coding DNA: TGCGCCAGCAGCTCTACAGGCCTCTCAGGGGCCAACGTCCTGACTTTC. Its translation is CASSSTGLSGANVLTF.

V gene TRBV19 combines with J gene TRBJ2-5; TRBD2 matches at 9 bases. Germline CDR1 is LNHDA and CDR2 is SQIVND (reference sequence). V lost 7 bases, J lost 2 bases, and 5 bases stayed unmatched. CDR3 size: 14 residues. CDR3 sequence: CASTGTSRQETQYF. The CDR3, as DNA: TGTGCCAGTACCGGGACTAGCAGACAAGAGACCCAGTACTTC.

The J gene is TRBJ2-4, the V gene TRBV6-5; possibly TRBD2 for D (7 bases). The CDR3 consists of 15 residues. The V gene's germline CDR1 is MNHEY and CDR2 SVGAGI. The germline V and J ends were trimmed by 9 bases and 0 bases, with 15 bases remaining between them. The CDR3 sequence is CARTRGLRAKNIQYF. The CDR3 DNA reads as TGTGCCAGAACGCGGGGGCTTAGAGCCAAAAACATTCAGTACTTC.

This chain joins TRBV5-1 and TRBJ2-7, with 9 bases fitting TRBD1. Germline V gene data show CDR1 as SGHRS and CDR2 as YFSETQ. The J segment lost 0 bases and the V segment lost 2 bases, leaving 6 bases of the junction unmatched. The CDR3 has 16 amino acids. CDR3 DNA sequence: TGCGCCAGCAGCTTTGGTCTGACAGGGGGCTCCTACGAGCAGTACTTC. This gives the protein CASSFGLTGGSYEQYF.

The chain couples TRBV3-1 (or the pseudogene TRBV3-2) to TRBJ1-2; 8 nucleotides match TRBD1. The CDR3 covers 13 residues. Germline V gene sequence: CDR1 LGHDT, CDR2 YNNKEL (reference sequence). V trimming: 4 bases; J trimming: 8 bases; junction bases outside the gene matches: 6. For the CDR3, the DNA is TGTGCCAGCAGCCGCACGACAGGGGTCGGCTACACCTTC. Translation: CASSRTTGVGYTF.

The chain employs TRBV5-4 and TRBJ2-1, with D tentatively TRBD1 (5 bases). The V end was cut by 1 base, the J end by 7 bases, with 12 bases between. Looked up from germline, CDR1 is SGHNT and CDR2 is YYREEE (reference sequence). The CDR3 length is 14 residues. Here the CDR3 DNA reads TGTGCCAGCAGCTTGAAGGGGCCAACAAATGAGCAGTTCTTC. Residues: CASSLKGPTNEQFF.

This chain links TRBV5-8 with TRBJ2-2; TRBD1 agrees at 7 bases. After removal of 8 bases from V and 1 base from J, the junction contained 5 bases not matched to a gene. CDR1 SGHTS and CDR2 YDEGEE come from the germline V gene. This CDR3 spans 14 amino acids. The CDR3 DNA is TGTGCCAGACGGACAGGATGGAACACCGGGGAGCTGTTTTTT. It encodes CARRTGWNTGELFF.

The chain couples TRBV27 to TRBJ2-7; TRBD1 is a possible D gene (7 bases). Looked up from germline, CDR1 is MNHEY and CDR2 is SMNVEV (reference sequence). The ends were cut back, 10 bases at V and 4 bases at J, with 20 bases in the middle. The CDR3 spans 14 residues. The CDR3 protein is CAIAQDRSGYEQYF. Here the CDR3 DNA reads TGTGCCATTGCACAGGACAGGAGCGGGTACGAGCAGTACTTC.

The chain links TRBV18 to TRBJ2-5; TRBD2 matches at 12 bases. J was trimmed by 0 bases and V by 4 bases; bases with no gene match: 3. The CDR3 loop spans 16 amino acids. Germline V CDR1 and CDR2: KGHSH, LQKENI. Here the CDR3 DNA reads TGTGCCAGCTCACTGACTAGCGGGGGAGACCAAGAGACCCAGTACTTC. Amino acids: CASSLTSGGDQETQYF.

This chain connects TRBV29-1 to TRBJ2-1; D uncertain. The CDR3 has 9 amino acids. The germline V gene encodes CDR1 SQVTM and CDR2 ANQGSEA. Trimming removed 4 bases from V and 10 bases from J, with 5 bases in between. CDR3 loop: CSVAPEQFF. DNA of the CDR3: TGCAGCGTTGCCCCGGAGCAGTTCTTC.

The CDR3 DNA reads as TGTGCCAGCAGTTTGTCTCCGGGATCGGAGACCCAGTACTTC. Residues: CASSLSPGSETQYF. This chain links TRBV27 with TRBJ2-5; maybe TRBD2 (5 bases). The germline V gene has CDR1 MNHEY and CDR2 SMNVEV (reference sequence). With 3 bases removed from V and 5 bases from J, the gap between germline ends came to 13 bases. The CDR3 totals 14 residues.